The source of this TCR beta chain is a study of blood T cell repertoires in COVID-19. Turning to the study itself: The United States, Italy and Spain were the sources of the acute and convalescent COVID-19 samples. Sources were T cells, B-cell-depleted T cells, or PBMCs; the material itself was cDNA or gDNA.

Study processing details: The authors estimated nucleated cell counts from reference gene primer amplification. Data came from immunoSEQ multiplex PCR; TCRdb stores just in-frame clones and leaves some out. From that table come the V and J calls and clone size; the DNA was used to work out D and trimming. The sample includes some 95,000 clones, 75% to 90% of them seen just once. This receptor was obtained from an older man with active or convalescent COVID-19. The sequencing sample was made of peripheral blood.

CDR3 nucleotides: TGTGCCCAGGGCGGGGAACCTAGCTCCTACAATGAGCAGTTCTTC. Translated: CAQGGEPSSYNEQFF. The V and J genes are TRBV30 and TRBJ2-1; D possibly corresponds to TRBD2 (6 bases). CDR3 length: 15 residues. V was trimmed by 8 bases and J by 0 bases, leaving 17 bases between them. Germline CDR1 is GTSNPN and CDR2 is SVGIG (reference sequence). Combining the CDR3 with reference TRBV30 and TRBJ2-1 gives the whole variable domain SQTIHQWPATLVQPVGSPLSLECTVEGTSNPNLYWYRQAAGRGLQLLFYSVGIGQISSEVPQNLSASRPQDRQFILSSKKLLLSDSGFYLCAQGGEPSSYNEQFFGPGTRLTVL.